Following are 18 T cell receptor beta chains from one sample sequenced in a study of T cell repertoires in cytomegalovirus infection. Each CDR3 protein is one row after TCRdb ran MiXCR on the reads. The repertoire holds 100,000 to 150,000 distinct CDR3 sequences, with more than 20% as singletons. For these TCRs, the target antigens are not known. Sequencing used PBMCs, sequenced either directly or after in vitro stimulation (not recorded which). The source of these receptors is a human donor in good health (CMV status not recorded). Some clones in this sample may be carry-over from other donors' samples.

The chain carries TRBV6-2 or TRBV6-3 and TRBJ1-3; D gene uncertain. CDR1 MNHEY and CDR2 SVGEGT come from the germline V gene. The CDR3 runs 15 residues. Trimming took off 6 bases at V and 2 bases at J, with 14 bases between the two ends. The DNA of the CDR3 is TGTGCCAGCAGGCGAAGTAGTGGACCTGGAAACACCATATATTTT. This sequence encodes CASRRSSGPGNTIYF.

This chain's CDR3 is CASSKRQVDEQYF. Written as DNA, the CDR3 is TGTGCCAGTAGTAAGAGACAGGTCGACGAGCAGTACTTC. The chain links TRBV19 to TRBJ2-7; D might be TRBD1 (6 bases). In germline, CDR1 is LNHDA, CDR2 SQIVND (reference sequence). This CDR3 comprises 13 residues. Trimming took off 4 bases at V and 5 bases at J, with 12 bases between the two ends.

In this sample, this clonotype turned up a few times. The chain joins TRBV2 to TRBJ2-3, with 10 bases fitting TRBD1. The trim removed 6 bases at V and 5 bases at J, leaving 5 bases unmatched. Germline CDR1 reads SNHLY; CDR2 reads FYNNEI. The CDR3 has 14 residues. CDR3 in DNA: TGTGCCAGCAGCCTCGACAGGGGGCAAGATACGCAGTATTTT. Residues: CASSLDRGQDTQYF.

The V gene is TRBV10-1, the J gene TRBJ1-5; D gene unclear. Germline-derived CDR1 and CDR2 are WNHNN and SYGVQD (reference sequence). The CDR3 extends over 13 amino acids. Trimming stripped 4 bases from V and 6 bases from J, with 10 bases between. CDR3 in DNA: TGCGCCAGCAGTGGTGGAGATCTTCAGCCCCAGCATTTT. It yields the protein CASSGGDLQPQHF.

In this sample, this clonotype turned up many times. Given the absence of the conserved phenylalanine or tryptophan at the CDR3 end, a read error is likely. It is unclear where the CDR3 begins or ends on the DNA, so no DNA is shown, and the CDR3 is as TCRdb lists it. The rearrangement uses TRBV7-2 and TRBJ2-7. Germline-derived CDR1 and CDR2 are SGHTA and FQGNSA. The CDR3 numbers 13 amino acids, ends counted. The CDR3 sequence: CASSLAKSERPAL.

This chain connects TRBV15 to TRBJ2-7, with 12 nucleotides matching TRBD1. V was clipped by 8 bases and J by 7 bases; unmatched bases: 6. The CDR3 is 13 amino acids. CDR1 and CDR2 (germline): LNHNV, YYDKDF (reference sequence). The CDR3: CATGDRGPEEQYF. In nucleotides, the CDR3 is TGTGCCACCGGGGACAGGGGGCCGGAGGAGCAGTACTTC.

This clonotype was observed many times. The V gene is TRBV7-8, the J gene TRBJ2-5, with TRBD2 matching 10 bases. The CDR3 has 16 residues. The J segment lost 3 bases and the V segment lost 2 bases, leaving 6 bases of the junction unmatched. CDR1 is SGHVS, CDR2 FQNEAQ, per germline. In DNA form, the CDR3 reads TGTGCCAGCAGCTTAATGAACACTAGCGGGAAAGAGACCCAGTACTTC. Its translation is CASSLMNTSGKETQYF.

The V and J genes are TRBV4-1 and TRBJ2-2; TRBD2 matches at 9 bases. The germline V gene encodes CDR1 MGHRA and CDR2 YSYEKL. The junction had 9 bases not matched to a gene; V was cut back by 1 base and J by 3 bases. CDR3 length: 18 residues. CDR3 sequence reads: CASSQGTLAGPHTGELFF. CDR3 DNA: TGCGCCAGCAGCCAAGGAACCCTAGCGGGACCTCACACCGGGGAGCTGTTTTTT.

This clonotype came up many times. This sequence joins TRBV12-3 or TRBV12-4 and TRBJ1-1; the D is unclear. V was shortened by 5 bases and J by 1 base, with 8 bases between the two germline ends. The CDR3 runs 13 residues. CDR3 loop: CASSTIQNTEAFF. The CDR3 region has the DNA TGTGCCAGCAGTACCATACAGAACACTGAAGCTTTCTTT.

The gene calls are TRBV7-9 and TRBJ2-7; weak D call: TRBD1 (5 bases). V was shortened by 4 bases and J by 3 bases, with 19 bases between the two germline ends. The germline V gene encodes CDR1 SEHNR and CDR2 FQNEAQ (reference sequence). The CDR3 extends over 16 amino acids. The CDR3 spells CASSWSGASSDYEQYV. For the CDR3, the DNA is TGTGCCAGCAGCTGGAGTGGGGCGAGTTCTGACTACGAGCAGTACGTC.

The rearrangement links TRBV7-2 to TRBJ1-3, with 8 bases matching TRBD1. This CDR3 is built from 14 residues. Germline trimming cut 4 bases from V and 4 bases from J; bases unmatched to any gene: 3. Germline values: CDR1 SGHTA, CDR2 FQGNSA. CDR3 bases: TGTGCCAGCAGCTACGGACAGGGCGGAAACACCATATATTTT. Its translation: CASSYGQGGNTIYF.

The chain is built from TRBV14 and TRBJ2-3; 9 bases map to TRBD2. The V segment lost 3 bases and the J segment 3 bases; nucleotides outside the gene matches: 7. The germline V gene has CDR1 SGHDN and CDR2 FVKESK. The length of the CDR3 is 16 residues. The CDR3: CASSHSRLAGTDTQYF. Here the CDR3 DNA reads TGTGCCAGCAGCCACAGTAGGCTAGCGGGAACAGATACGCAGTATTTT.

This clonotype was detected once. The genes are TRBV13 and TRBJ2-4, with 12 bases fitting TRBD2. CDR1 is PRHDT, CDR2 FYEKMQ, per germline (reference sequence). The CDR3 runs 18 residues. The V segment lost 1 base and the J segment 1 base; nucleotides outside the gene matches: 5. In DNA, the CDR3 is TGTGCCAGCAGCTTAGCTAGCGGGAGGGCCGCGGCCAAAAACATTCAGTACTTC. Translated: CASSLASGRAAAKNIQYF.

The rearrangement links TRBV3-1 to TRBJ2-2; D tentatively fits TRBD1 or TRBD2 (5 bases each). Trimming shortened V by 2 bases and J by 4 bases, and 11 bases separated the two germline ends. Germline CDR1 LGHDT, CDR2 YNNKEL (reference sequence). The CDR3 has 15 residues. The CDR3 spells CASSQPGRSTGELFF. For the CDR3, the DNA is TGTGCCAGCAGCCAACCGGGACGGAGCACCGGGGAGCTGTTTTTT.

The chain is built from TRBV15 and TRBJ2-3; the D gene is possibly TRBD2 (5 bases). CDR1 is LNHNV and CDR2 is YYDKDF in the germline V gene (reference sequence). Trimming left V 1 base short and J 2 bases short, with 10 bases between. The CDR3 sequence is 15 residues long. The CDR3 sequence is CATSRASKATDTQYF. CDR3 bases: TGTGCCACCAGCAGAGCTAGCAAAGCCACAGATACGCAGTATTTT.

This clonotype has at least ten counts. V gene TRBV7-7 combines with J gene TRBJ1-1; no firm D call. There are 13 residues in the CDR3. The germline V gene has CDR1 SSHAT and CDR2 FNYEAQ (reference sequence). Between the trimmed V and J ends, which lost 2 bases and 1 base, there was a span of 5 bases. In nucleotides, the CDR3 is TGTGCCAGCAGCTTAACAGAGAACACTGAAGCTTTCTTT. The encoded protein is CASSLTENTEAFF.

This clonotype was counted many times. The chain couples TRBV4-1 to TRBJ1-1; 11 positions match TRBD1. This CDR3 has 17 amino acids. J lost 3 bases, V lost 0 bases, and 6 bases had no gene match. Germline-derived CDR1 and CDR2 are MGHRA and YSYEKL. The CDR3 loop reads CASSQEDRGRMDTEAFF. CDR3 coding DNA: TGCGCCAGCAGCCAAGAGGACAGGGGGCGCATGGACACTGAAGCTTTCTTT.

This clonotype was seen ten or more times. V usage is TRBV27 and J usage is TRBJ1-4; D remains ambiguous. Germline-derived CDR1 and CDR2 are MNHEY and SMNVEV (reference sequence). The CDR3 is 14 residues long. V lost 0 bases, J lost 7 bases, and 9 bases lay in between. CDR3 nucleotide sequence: TGTGCCAGCAGTTTATCGTGGCGGACTGAAAAACTGTTTTTT. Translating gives CASSLSWRTEKLFF.